Below are 24 T cell receptor beta chains sequenced from a single sample in a study of Graves' ophthalmopathy and Graves' hyperthyroidism. Beta-chain TCR CDR3 regions were amplified from RNA transcripts. HTBI primers were used in a first-round RT-PCR, which preceded a second-round multiplex PCR. TCRdb ran MiXCR on the multiplex PCR reads and lists one entry per CDR3 protein. Of over a million distinct CDR3 sequences listed, less than 45% were seen once; the top ten hold 11%. Material: peripheral blood or thyroid tissue (not recorded which). The source of these receptors is an adult man with Graves' hyperthyroidism.

This clonotype was counted a few times. The V call is TRBV4-3, the J call TRBJ1-5; the D gene is possibly TRBD1 (5 bases). The germline V and J ends were trimmed by 1 base and 3 bases, with 10 bases remaining between them. The CDR3 is 15 amino acids. Germline V CDR1 and CDR2: LGHNA, YSLEER. DNA of the CDR3: TGCGCCAGCAGCCAAGTTCCAGGGTACAATCAGCCCCAGCATTTT. Translating gives CASSQVPGYNQPQHF.

The sample holds a few counts of this clonotype. The J gene is TRBJ1-1, the V gene TRBV10-3, with TRBD1 identical over 12 bases. This CDR3 comprises 15 residues. Germline V gene lookup returns CDR1 ENHRY and CDR2 SYGVKD. V lost 11 bases, J lost 3 bases, and 10 bases stayed unmatched. CDR3 amino acids: CASKGQGAGDTEAFF. CDR3 coding DNA: TGTGCCTCGAAGGGACAGGGGGCCGGGGACACTGAAGCTTTCTTT.

This clonotype was seen at least ten times. This chain joins TRBV7-8 and TRBJ1-4; D may be TRBD1 (5 bases). Trimming took off 6 bases at V and 0 bases at J, with 11 bases between the two ends. Germline V gives CDR1 SGHVS, CDR2 FQNEAQ. The CDR3 consists of 15 residues. This CDR3 reads CASRRGAATNEKLFF. Here the CDR3 DNA reads TGTGCCAGCAGGAGGGGAGCGGCAACTAATGAAAAACTGTTTTTT.

In its sample, this clonotype was seen a few times. This chain links TRBV29-1 with TRBJ1-1; D is uncertain. The CDR3 sequence is 12 residues long. Trimming took off 6 bases at V and 0 bases at J, with 8 bases between the two ends. From germline, CDR1 is SQVTM and CDR2 ANQGSEA. The DNA of the CDR3 is TGCAGCGTAGCGCCGGTGAACACTGAAGCTTTCTTT. This codes for CSVAPVNTEAFF.

The chain has TRBV5-8 and TRBJ2-5, with D perhaps assigned TRBD1 or TRBD2 (6 bases each). V gave up 0 bases and J gave up 1 base, with 13 bases separating them. The CDR3 has 16 residues. Germline V gene data show CDR1 as SGHTS and CDR2 as YDEGEE. The CDR3 DNA follows: TGTGCCAGCAGCTTGGAGGGGGGCGCGGGCCAAGAGACCCAGTACTTC. It encodes CASSLEGGAGQETQYF. Looking up the rest from reference TRBV5-8 and TRBJ2-5 gives the full variable domain: EAGVTQSPTHLIKTRGQQATLRCSPISGHTSVYWYQQALGLGLQFLLWYDEGEERNRGNFPPRFSGRQFPNYSSELNVNALELEDSALYLCASSLEGGAGQETQYFGPGTRLLVL.

The V and J genes are TRBV4-2 and TRBJ1-1, with no clear D. Germline V gene sequence: CDR1 LGHNA, CDR2 YNFKEQ. There are 13 residues in the CDR3. V gave up 4 bases and J gave up 5 bases, with 11 bases separating them. The CDR3 region is CASSRREATEAFF. The CDR3, as DNA: TGTGCCAGCAGCCGGAGGGAGGCGACTGAAGCTTTCTTT.

This clonotype came up many times. This chain uses TRBV5-1 with TRBJ2-5; no reliable D call. Germline CDR1 is SGHRS and CDR2 is YFSETQ. Trimming stripped 4 bases from V and 5 bases from J, with 21 bases between. The CDR3 runs 16 residues. The CDR3 sequence is CASSPTVPQVVETQYF. CDR3 DNA sequence: TGCGCCAGCAGCCCAACAGTCCCCCAGGTAGTGGAGACCCAGTACTTC.

A few counts support this clonotype. The chain combines TRBV28 with TRBJ1-1; tentative D call: TRBD1 (6 bases). V was trimmed by 5 bases and J by 9 bases, leaving 19 bases between them. Germline CDR1 and CDR2: MDHEN and SYDVKM. The CDR3 sequence is 14 residues long. The chain's CDR3 is CASSPGDVFKQAFF. The CDR3 bases are TGTGCCAGCAGTCCAGGGGATGTCTTTAAACAAGCTTTCTTT.

The chain has TRBV7-9 and TRBJ2-7, with 8 bases that match TRBD2. The germline V gene has CDR1 SEHNR and CDR2 FQNEAQ (reference sequence). The CDR3 extends over 13 amino acids. With V trimmed by 5 bases and J by 5 bases, 5 bases remained unmatched. The DNA of the CDR3 is TGTGCCAGCAGCCGGACTAGCCGGGACGAGCAGTACTTC. It is translated as CASSRTSRDEQYF. Based on the CDR3 plus reference TRBV7-9 and TRBJ2-7, the full variable domain is DTGVSQNPRHKITKRGQNVTFRCDPISEHNRLYWYRQTLGQGPEFLTYFQNEAQLEKSRLLSDRFSAERPKGSFSTLEIQRTEQGDSAMYLCASSRTSRDEQYFGPGTRLTVT.

This clonotype was seen at least ten times. This chain links TRBV7-2 with TRBJ2-7; tentative D call: TRBD1 (5 bases). There are 13 residues in the CDR3. Trimming left V 4 bases short and J 2 bases short, with 9 bases between. CDR1 SGHTA and CDR2 FQGNSA come from the germline V gene. CDR3: CASSSRQTYEQYF. CDR3 sequence (DNA): TGTGCCAGCAGCTCAAGACAGACCTACGAGCAGTACTTC.

The chain employs TRBV4-1 and TRBJ2-2; D perhaps matches TRBD1 (5 bases). This CDR3 comprises 14 residues. V was clipped by 6 bases and J by 6 bases, with 14 bases between them. Germline V lookup: CDR1 MGHRA, CDR2 YSYEKL. The CDR3 DNA is TGCGCCAGCAGACTTAAGACAGCAGCCGGGGAGCTGTTTTTT. Protein sequence: CASRLKTAAGELFF.

This sequence joins TRBV29-1 and TRBJ2-7, with a weak D call TRBD1 (6 bases). V was pared by 5 bases and J by 5 bases, with 16 bases between. The length of the CDR3 is 13 residues. Per the germline V gene, CDR1 is SQVTM and CDR2 is ANQGSEA. CDR3 sequence (DNA): TGCAGCGTTTGGGACCAGGGGAACCACGAGCAGTACTTC. Translation gives CSVWDQGNHEQYF.

The J gene is TRBJ2-6, the V gene TRBV29-1; 11 nucleotides match TRBD1. The end of the DNA is better explained by TRBJ2-7, so the J call may be wrong. Germline V gene sequence: CDR1 SQVTM, CDR2 ANQGSEA. This CDR3 comprises 11 residues. The CDR3 is CSWTGGGEQYF. The CDR3 bases are TGCAGCTGGACAGGGGGCGGCGAGCAGTACTTC.

In its sample, this clonotype was seen many times. The chain is built from TRBV29-1 and TRBJ2-7, with 11 bases that match TRBD2. The CDR3 sequence is 12 residues long. The V and J ends lost 7 bases and 3 bases, in that order; junction bases with no gene match: 2. Germline assignment: CDR1 SQVTM and CDR2 ANQGSEA. The CDR3 DNA is TGCAGCGCCGGGACTAGCGGCTACGAGCAGTACTTC. It encodes CSAGTSGYEQYF.

This clonotype was detected ten times or more. This chain links TRBV7-6 with TRBJ1-6; D might be TRBD1 (5 bases). Germline values: CDR1 SGHVS, CDR2 FNYEAQ. V was clipped by 0 bases and J by 7 bases, with 10 bases between them. There are 15 residues in the CDR3. This CDR3 is CASSLAGASNSPLHF. CDR3 sequence (DNA): TGTGCCAGCAGCTTAGCAGGGGCCAGCAATTCACCCCTCCACTTT.

This clonotype was seen many times. The rearrangement links TRBV2 to TRBJ1-5; D is possibly TRBD1 (5 bases). Deletions cut 5 bases from V and 7 bases from J, with 15 bases between. Germline CDR1 and CDR2: SNHLY and FYNNEI. The CDR3 length is 14 residues. This CDR3 is CASSWEGLGQPQHF. The CDR3 DNA is TGTGCCAGCAGTTGGGAGGGGCTGGGGCAGCCCCAGCATTTT.

V is TRBV18 and J is TRBJ1-2; the match to TRBD1 covers 8 bases. V gave up 8 bases and J gave up 5 bases; unmatched junction bases: 7. Germline V gives CDR1 KGHSH, CDR2 LQKENI. The CDR3 has 13 residues. Here the CDR3 reads CASATGVEYGYTF. The CDR3 bases are TGTGCCAGCGCGACAGGGGTCGAGTATGGCTACACCTTC. Using reference TRBV18 and TRBJ1-2 for the parts outside the CDR3, the full variable domain is NAGVMQNPRHLVRRRGQEARLRCSPMKGHSHVYWYRQLPEEGLKFMVYLQKENIIDESGMPKERFSAEFPKEGPSILRIQQVVRGDSAAYFCASATGVEYGYTFGSGTRLTVV.

This clonotype was seen at least ten times. The chain links TRBV12-3 or TRBV12-4 to TRBJ2-5; weak D call: TRBD1 (6 bases). The CDR3 sequence is 15 residues long. The ends were cut back, 0 bases at V and 5 bases at J, with 13 bases in the middle. The CDR3 here is CASSLASGTPETQYF. CDR3 in DNA: TGTGCCAGCAGTTTAGCTTCCGGGACACCGGAGACCCAGTACTTC.

This clonotype was picked up many times. Mismatch with germline at one junction end may stem from a read error. J is TRBJ1-1 and V is TRBV7-8; 7 positions match TRBD1. The CDR3 sequence is 13 residues long. Germline values: CDR1 SGHVS, CDR2 FQNEAQ. CDR3 region: CASSLGTEGQHQF. CDR3 bases: TGTGCCAGCAGCTTGGGGACGGAGGGACAGCACCAATTT.

The table lists this clonotype with many counts. The chain employs TRBV6-6 and TRBJ1-5, with D unclear. CDR3 size: 12 residues. Trimming left V 4 bases short and J 9 bases short, with 10 bases between. In germline, CDR1 is MNHNY, CDR2 SVGAGI (reference sequence). The CDR3 loop reads CASSSQESPQHF. The CDR3 DNA reads TGTGCCAGCAGTTCGCAGGAGTCGCCCCAGCATTTT.

CDR3 DNA: TGCAGTGCTAAAACGGGACAGGGGGCCAACGAGCAGTACTTC. It translates to CSAKTGQGANEQYF. The chain combines TRBV20-1 with TRBJ2-7; 12 bases line up with TRBD1. The V gene's germline CDR1 is DFQATT and CDR2 SNEGSKA (reference sequence). J gave up 5 bases and V 4 bases, and 6 bases lay outside the gene matches. This CDR3 region has 14 residues.

This sequence joins TRBV7-9 and TRBJ2-7; D is unresolved. From germline, CDR1 is SEHNR and CDR2 FQNEAQ (reference sequence). The CDR3 sequence is 14 residues long. The V end was cut by 1 base, the J end by 5 bases, with 12 bases between. CDR3 region: CASSLGVEFDEQYF. The CDR3 DNA is TGTGCCAGCAGCTTAGGGGTGGAATTTGACGAGCAGTACTTC. Full variable domain (outside the CDR3, taken from reference TRBV7-9 and TRBJ2-7): DTGVSQNPRHKITKRGQNVTFRCDPISEHNRLYWYRQTLGQGPEFLTYFQNEAQLEKSRLLSDRFSAERPKGSFSTLEIQRTEQGDSAMYLCASSLGVEFDEQYFGPGTRLTVT.

This clonotype was counted many times. J is TRBJ1-2 and V is TRBV7-2, with D uncertain. Germline V gene lookup returns CDR1 SGHTA and CDR2 FQGNSA. The V end lost 2 bases, the J end lost 2 bases, and 15 bases lay between the germline ends. There are 16 residues in the CDR3. The CDR3 DNA sequence: TGTGCCAGCAGCTTAAGTCCTGGCCAAGAAAACTATGGCTACACCTTC. Translation gives CASSLSPGQENYGYTF.

This clonotype was counted ten times or more. J is TRBJ1-4 and V is TRBV7-9, with D tentatively TRBD1 (5 bases). The CDR3 spans 15 residues. V lost 7 bases and J 5 bases, leaving 17 bases between the germline ends. Germline CDR1 is SEHNR and CDR2 is FQNEAQ (reference sequence). The CDR3 loop reads CASTRLGTGNEKLFF. DNA of the CDR3: TGTGCCAGCACCAGGCTTGGGACTGGCAATGAAAAACTGTTTTTT. The variable domain in full, completed from reference TRBV7-9 and TRBJ1-4, reads DTGVSQNPRHKITKRGQNVTFRCDPISEHNRLYWYRQTLGQGPEFLTYFQNEAQLEKSRLLSDRFSAERPKGSFSTLEIQRTEQGDSAMYLCASTRLGTGNEKLFFGSGTQLSVL.